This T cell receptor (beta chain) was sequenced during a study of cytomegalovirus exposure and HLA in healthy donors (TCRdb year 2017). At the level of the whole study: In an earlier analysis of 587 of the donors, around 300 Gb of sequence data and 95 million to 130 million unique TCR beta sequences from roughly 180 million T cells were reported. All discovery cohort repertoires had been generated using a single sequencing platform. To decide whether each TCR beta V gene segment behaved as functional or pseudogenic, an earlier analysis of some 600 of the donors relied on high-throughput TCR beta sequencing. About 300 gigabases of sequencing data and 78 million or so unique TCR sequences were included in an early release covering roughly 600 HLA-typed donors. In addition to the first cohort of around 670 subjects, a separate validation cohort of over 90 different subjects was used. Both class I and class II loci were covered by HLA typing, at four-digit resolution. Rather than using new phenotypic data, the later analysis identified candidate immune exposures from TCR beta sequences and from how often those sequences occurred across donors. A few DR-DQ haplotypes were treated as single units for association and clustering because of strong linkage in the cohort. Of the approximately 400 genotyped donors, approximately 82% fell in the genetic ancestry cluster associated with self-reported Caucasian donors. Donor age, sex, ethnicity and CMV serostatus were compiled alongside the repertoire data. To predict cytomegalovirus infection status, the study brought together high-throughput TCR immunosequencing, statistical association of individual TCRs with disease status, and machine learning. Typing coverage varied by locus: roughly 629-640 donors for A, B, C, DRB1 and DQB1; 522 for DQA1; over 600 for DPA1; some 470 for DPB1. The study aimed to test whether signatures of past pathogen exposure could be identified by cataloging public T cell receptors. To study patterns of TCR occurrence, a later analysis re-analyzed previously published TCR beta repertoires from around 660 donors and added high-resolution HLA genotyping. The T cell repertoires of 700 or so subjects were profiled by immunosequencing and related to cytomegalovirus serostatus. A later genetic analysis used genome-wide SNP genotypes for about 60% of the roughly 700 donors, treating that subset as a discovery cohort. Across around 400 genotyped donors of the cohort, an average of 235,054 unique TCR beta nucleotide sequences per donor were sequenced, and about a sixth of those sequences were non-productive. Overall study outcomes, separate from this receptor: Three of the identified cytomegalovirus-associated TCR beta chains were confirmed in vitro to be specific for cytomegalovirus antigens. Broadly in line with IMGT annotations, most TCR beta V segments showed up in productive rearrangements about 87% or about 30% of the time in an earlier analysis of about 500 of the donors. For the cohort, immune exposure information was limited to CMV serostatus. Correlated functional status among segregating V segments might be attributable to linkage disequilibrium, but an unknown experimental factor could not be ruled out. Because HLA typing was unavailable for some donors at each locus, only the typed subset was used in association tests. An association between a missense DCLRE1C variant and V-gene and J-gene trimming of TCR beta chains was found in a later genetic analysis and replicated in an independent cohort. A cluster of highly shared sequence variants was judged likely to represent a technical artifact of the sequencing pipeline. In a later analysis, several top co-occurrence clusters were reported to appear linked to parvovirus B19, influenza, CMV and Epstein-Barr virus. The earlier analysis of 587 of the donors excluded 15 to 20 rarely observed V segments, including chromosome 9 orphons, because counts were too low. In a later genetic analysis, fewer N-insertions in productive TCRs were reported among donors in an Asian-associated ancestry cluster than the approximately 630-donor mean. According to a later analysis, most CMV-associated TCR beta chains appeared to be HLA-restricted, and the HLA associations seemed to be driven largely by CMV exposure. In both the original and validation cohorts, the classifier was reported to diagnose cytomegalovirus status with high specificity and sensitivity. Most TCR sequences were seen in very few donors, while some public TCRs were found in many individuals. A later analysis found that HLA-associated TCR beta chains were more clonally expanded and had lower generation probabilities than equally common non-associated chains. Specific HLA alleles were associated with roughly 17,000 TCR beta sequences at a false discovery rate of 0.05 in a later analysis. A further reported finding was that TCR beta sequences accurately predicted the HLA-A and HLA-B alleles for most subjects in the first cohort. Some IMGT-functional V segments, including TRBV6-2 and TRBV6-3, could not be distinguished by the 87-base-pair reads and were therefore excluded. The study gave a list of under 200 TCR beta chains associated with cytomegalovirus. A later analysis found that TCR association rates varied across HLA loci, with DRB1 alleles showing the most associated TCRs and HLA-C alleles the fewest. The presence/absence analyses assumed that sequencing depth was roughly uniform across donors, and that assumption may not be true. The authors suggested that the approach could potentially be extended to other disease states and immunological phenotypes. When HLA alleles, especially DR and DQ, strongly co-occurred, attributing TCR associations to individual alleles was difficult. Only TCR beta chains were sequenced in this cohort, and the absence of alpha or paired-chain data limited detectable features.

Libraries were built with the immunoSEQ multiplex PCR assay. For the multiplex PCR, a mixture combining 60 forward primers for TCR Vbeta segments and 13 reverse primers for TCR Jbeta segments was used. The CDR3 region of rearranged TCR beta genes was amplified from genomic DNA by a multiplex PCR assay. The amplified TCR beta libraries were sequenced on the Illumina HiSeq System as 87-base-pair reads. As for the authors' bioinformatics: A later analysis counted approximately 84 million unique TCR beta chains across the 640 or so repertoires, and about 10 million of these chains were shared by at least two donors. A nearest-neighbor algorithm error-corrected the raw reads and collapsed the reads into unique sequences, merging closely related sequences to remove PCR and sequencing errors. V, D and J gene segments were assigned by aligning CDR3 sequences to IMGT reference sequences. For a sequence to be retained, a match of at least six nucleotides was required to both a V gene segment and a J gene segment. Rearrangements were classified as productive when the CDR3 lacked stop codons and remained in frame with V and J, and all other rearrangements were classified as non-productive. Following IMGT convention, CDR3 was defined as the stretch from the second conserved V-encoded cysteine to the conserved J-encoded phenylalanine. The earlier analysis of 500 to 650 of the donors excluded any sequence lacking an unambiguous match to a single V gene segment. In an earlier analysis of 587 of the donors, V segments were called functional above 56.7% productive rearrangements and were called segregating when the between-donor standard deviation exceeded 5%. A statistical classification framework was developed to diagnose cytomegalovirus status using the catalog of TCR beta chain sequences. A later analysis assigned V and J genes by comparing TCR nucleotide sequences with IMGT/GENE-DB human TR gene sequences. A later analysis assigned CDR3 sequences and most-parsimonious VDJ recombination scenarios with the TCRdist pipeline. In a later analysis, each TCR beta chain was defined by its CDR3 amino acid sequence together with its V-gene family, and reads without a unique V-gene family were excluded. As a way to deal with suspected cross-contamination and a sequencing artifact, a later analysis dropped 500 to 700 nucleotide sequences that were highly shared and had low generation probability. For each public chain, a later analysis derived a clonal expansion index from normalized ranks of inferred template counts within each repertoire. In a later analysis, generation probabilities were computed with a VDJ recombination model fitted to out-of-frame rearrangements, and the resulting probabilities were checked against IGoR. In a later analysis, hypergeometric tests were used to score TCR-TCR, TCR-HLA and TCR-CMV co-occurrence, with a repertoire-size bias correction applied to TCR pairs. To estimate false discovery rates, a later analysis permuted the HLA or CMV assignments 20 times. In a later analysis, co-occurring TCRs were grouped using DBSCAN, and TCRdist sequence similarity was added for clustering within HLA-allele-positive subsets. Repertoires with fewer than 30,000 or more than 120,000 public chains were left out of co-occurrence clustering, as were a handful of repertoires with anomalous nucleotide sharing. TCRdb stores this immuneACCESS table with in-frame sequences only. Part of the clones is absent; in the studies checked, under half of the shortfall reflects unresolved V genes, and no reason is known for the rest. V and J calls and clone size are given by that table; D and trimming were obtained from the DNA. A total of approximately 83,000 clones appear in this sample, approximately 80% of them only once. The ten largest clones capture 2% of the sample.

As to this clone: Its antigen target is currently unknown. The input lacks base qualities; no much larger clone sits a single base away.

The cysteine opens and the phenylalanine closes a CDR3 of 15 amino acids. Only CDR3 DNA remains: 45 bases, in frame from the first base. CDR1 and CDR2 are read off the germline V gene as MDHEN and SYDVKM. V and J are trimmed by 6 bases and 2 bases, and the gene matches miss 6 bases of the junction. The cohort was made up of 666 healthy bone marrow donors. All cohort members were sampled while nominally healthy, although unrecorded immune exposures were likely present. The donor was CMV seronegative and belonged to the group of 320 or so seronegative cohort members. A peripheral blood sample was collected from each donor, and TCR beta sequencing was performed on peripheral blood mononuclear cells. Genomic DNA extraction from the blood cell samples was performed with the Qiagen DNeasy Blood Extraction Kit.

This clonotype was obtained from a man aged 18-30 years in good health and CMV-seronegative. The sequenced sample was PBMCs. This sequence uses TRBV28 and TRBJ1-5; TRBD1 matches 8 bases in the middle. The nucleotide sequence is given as TGTGCCAGCAGGACACAGGGGGAGGGCAATCAGCCCCAGCATTTT. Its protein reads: CASRTQGEGNQPQHF.